A selection of T cell receptor beta chains follows, all from one sample in a study of identical twins. MiXCR, run by TCRdb on the 5' RACE reads, gives a single entry per CDR3 protein. Of approximately 630,000 distinct CDR3 sequences listed, just over 7% were seen once; the top ten hold 1.6%. The same sample was also studied in work on yellow fever vaccine responses in identical twins.

The material sequenced was PBMCs. The receptors come from a woman between 18 and 29 years old in good health. Both conserved end residues are trimmed from each CDR3. Rows may omit the clone size; those that give it use once, few, many or a size class.

J,size,V,CDR3
TRBJ1-5,.,TRBV29-1,SVADSRNQPQH
TRBJ2-5,many,TRBV2,ASSDPGGETPETQY
TRBJ2-1,many,TRBV5-1,ASSLVSGSFNEQF
TRBJ1-1,many,TRBV6-2/TRBV6-3,ASRVGRTEAF
TRBJ2-5,.,TRBV12-3/TRBV12-4,ASSSGRKTQY
TRBJ2-2,.,TRBV9,ASTPRRRPDGGELF
TRBJ2-1,.,TRBV5-1,ASSSGSAGGWDEQF
TRBJ1-4,few,TRBV5-1,ASSLASGGTNEKLF
TRBJ2-3,.,TRBV4-1,ASSQAGHNTDTQY
TRBJ2-1,few,TRBV28,ASRRDRGPAYNEQF
TRBJ1-5,few,TRBV11-2,ASSRDMYQPQH
TRBJ1-5,many,TRBV6-2/TRBV6-3,ASSSGPGQGNNQPQH
TRBJ2-7,few,TRBV20-1,SARPGTSGPGEQY
TRBJ2-2,many,TRBV28,ASSFPRRPSGELF
TRBJ2-2,.,TRBV5-1,ASSRRDIHTGELF
TRBJ2-3,few,TRBV9,ASSALGTVTDTQY
TRBJ2-3,.,TRBV20-1,SARPGLATDTQY
TRBJ1-4,few,TRBV6-1,ASSPGRGVNEKLF
TRBJ2-1,many,TRBV12-3/TRBV12-4,ASSLATNFEQF
TRBJ2-1,.,TRBV15,ATSRDGDRGSYNEQF
TRBJ2-4,few,TRBV6-2/TRBV6-3,ASSTIWDVGDSGAAKNIQY
TRBJ2-2,many,TRBV29-1,SVDLGSGELF
TRBJ1-1,.,TRBV20-1,SPRGRVGNTEAF
TRBJ2-3,.,TRBV27,ASSLFLDRDPDTQY
TRBJ2-7,.,TRBV12-3/TRBV12-4,ASSLDNTGGYYEQY
TRBJ1-6,.,TRBV12-3/TRBV12-4,ASSLTGQANSPLH
TRBJ2-3,.,TRBV6-2/TRBV6-3,ASTPDRVVTDTQY
TRBJ2-1,many,TRBV29-1,SVEWGDRDINEQF
TRBJ2-1,few,TRBV25-1,ASSELSDSGGASEQF